The 3 T cell receptor beta chains listed next were all sequenced from one sample in a study of T cells in localized non-small cell lung cancer. Produced via immunoSEQ multiplex PCR; TCRdb's table is partial and in-frame only. The sample comprises around 19,000 clones, approximately 90% of which are singletons, and about 3% rests with the top ten. The material sequenced was peripheral blood, taken before any cancer treatment. The receptors derive from a woman aged 35-75 years with stage I lung adenocarcinoma.

CDR3: CSVGRSGGGETQYF. Written as DNA, the CDR3 is TGCAGCGTTGGCAGGTCCGGGGGCGGTGAGACCCAGTACTTC. V is TRBV29-1 and J is TRBJ2-5; the D call may be TRBD1 or TRBD2 (6 bases each). The CDR3 is 14 amino acids. Trimming shortened V by 4 bases and J by 5 bases, and 17 bases separated the two germline ends. Per the germline V gene, CDR1 is SQVTM and CDR2 is ANQGSEA. Based on the CDR3 plus reference TRBV29-1 and TRBJ2-5, the full variable domain is SAVISQKPSRDICQRGTSLTIQCQVDSQVTMMFWYRQQPGQSLTLIATANQGSEATYESGFVIDKFPISRPNLTFSTLTVSNMSPEDSSIYLCSVGRSGGGETQYFGPGTRLLVL.

The chain uses TRBV10-3 and TRBJ2-7; 10 bases line up with TRBD1. This CDR3 region has 13 residues. Germline-derived CDR1 and CDR2 are ENHRY and SYGVKD. Germline trimming cut 6 bases from V and 5 bases from J; bases unmatched to any gene: 4. Here the CDR3 DNA reads TGTGCCATCAGCCTAGGGACAGGGGACGAGCAGTACTTC. This encodes CAISLGTGDEQYF.

This CDR3 is CASLFTGFSGELFF. The CDR3 DNA follows: TGTGCCTCCCTGTTCACAGGGTTCTCCGGGGAGCTGTTTTTT. The rearrangement uses TRBV30 and TRBJ2-2, with D tentatively TRBD1 (6 bases). Germline lookup yields CDR1 GTSNPN and CDR2 SVGIG (reference sequence). This CDR3 is built from 14 residues. The V end lost 7 bases, the J end lost 6 bases, and 18 bases lay between the germline ends.